This TCR beta chain was obtained from a study of cytomegalovirus exposure and HLA in healthy donors. As for this clone: Its antigen is not identified. This CDR3 is also generated by other DNA sequences in the sample.

The J segment lost 4 bases and the V segment lost 3 bases, leaving 11 bases of the junction unmatched. CDR1 GTSNPN and CDR2 SVGIG come from the germline V gene (reference sequence). The CDR3 covers 18 residues. Whole-study findings and limits: TCR beta chain V- and J-gene trimming was linked, in a later analysis, to a missense variant in DCLRE1C.

The PCR was carried out with 60 Vbeta primers and 13 Jbeta primers. Here immunoSEQ multiplex PCR was the method, and the copy in TCRdb shows in-frame clones only, minus some. The sample holds 120,000 or so clones; approximately 81% are singletons and the top ten take roughly 2%. The receptor was derived from a man aged 18-30 years in good health and CMV-seronegative. The chain employs TRBV30 and TRBJ2-2, with 13 bases lining up with TRBD2. Sequencing was performed on PBMCs. This chain's CDR3 is CAWSPGTSGIRGTGELFF. DNA of the CDR3: TGTGCCTGGAGCCCCGGGACTAGCGGGATCCGCGGCACCGGGGAGCTGTTTTTT.